This T cell receptor (beta chain) was retrieved from a study of CD8+CD57+ T cells in acquired aplastic anemia. Study-level points and caveats: CD8+ Simpson's diversity did not differ significantly between patients and controls. Found in both controls and patients were twenty-nine CD8+ CDR3 sequences.

Template material for TCR beta VDJ and CDR3 profiling consisted of genomic DNA. From the reads, TCRdb called clonotypes with MiXCR, one entry per CDR3 protein. The data contain roughly 160,000 distinct CDR3 sequences, about 64% of them singletons. This clonotype was recorded many times. Antigen unknown. The patients chosen for sequencing had shown expansion of CD8+CD57+ cells (detected by flow cytometry). The enrolled patients all had severe acquired aplastic anemia. Blood samples were obtained from patients who had received no prior therapy. J lost 8 bases, V lost 6 bases, and 7 bases had no gene match. There are 13 residues in the CDR3.

The chain combines TRBV12-3 or TRBV12-4 with TRBJ2-1; 7 nucleotides align to TRBD1. The TCR comes from a human donor with aplastic anemia. The specimen sequenced was sorted CD4+, CD8+, or CD8+CD57+ T cells (not recorded which) from PBMCs. The CDR3 here is CASRTGMRYEQFF. The CDR3 coding sequence is TGTGCCAGCAGGACAGGGATGAGGTATGAGCAGTTCTTC.